This passage covers 15 T cell receptor beta chains from one sample sequenced in a study of T cell responses to AZD1222 COVID-19 vaccine. TCRdb's copy holds only in-frame clones and misses some; the assay was immunoSEQ multiplex PCR. The repertoire consists of about 150,000 clones, with more than 80% occurring once and the leading ten covering 3% to 3.5%. The sequencing here drew on peripheral blood, taken 28 days after the second AZD1222 dose. The source is an adult who received the AZD1222 COVID-19 vaccine.

The gene calls are TRBV23-1 and TRBJ1-1; D is ambiguous. TRBV23-1 is given ORF status, its function remaining uncertain. The CDR3 runs to 17 residues. Between the trimmed V and J ends, which lost 8 bases and 0 bases, there was a span of 22 bases. This CDR3 is CASDEDDALFMNTEAFF. The CDR3 DNA follows: TGCGCCAGCGATGAGGACGATGCCCTGTTCATGAACACTGAAGCTTTCTTT.

The chain couples TRBV6-1 to TRBJ2-4; tentatively, D is TRBD2 (6 bases). CDR1 and CDR2 from the germline V gene are MNHNS and SASEGT. The CDR3 runs to 19 residues. Trimming stripped 3 bases from V and 3 bases from J, with 24 bases between. CDR3 sequence (DNA): TGTGCCAGCAGTGAGGCCCATATGAGAGCGGGCGAGGGCAAAAACATTCAGTACTTC. Its translation: CASSEAHMRAGEGKNIQYF.

The chain links TRBV10-3 to TRBJ1-3; D call uncertain. The CDR3 runs to 14 residues. In germline, CDR1 is ENHRY, CDR2 SYGVKD. V was shortened by 10 bases and J by 0 bases, with 13 bases between the two germline ends. Here the CDR3 DNA reads TGTGCCAGCCGACCTGGAGACTCTGGAAACACCATATATTTT. Its protein product is CASRPGDSGNTIYF.

The genes are TRBV7-9 and TRBJ1-2; D might be TRBD1 (5 bases). This CDR3 has 15 amino acids. Trimming pared 3 bases from V and 4 bases from J, leaving 15 bases between. Per the germline V gene, CDR1 is SEHNR and CDR2 is FQNEAQ (reference sequence). The CDR3 sequence: CASSLRESGAYGYTF. The CDR3 DNA reads as TGTGCCAGCAGCTTGCGGGAAAGTGGGGCCTATGGCTACACCTTC. The complete variable domain, with remaining parts taken from reference TRBV7-9 and TRBJ1-2, reads DTGVSQNPRHKITKRGQNVTFRCDPISEHNRLYWYRQTLGQGPEFLTYFQNEAQLEKSRLLSDRFSAERPKGSFSTLEIQRTEQGDSAMYLCASSLRESGAYGYTFGSGTRLTVV.

The CDR3 sequence: CASSPPTGPPRGYTF. The CDR3 nucleotides read TGTGCCAGCAGCCCCCCGACGGGACCTCCACGGGGCTACACCTTC. V and J are TRBV7-9 and TRBJ1-2, with D perhaps TRBD1 (5 bases). Germline-derived CDR1 and CDR2 are SEHNR and FQNEAQ (reference sequence). Trimming shortened V by 5 bases and J by 8 bases, and 21 bases separated the two germline ends. This CDR3 comprises 15 residues.

The chain employs TRBV25-1 and TRBJ2-5, with TRBD1 identical over 7 bases. The V gene end was trimmed by 2 bases and the J gene end by 1 base; junction bases not matched to a gene: 4. Germline values: CDR1 MGHDK, CDR2 SYGVNS. The CDR3 spans 15 residues. The CDR3: CASSEPDRFQETQYF. The CDR3 region has the DNA TGTGCCAGCAGTGAACCGGACAGGTTCCAAGAGACCCAGTACTTC.

This chain links TRBV20-1 with TRBJ2-7; D gene unclear. V was trimmed by 1 base and J by 7 bases, leaving 8 bases between them. The CDR3 consists of 11 residues. Germline V gene sequence: CDR1 DFQATT, CDR2 SNEGSKA (reference sequence). The CDR3 region is CSARVGWEQYF. The CDR3 nucleotides read TGCAGTGCTAGAGTGGGCTGGGAGCAGTACTTC.

Relative to its sample, this clone is large. The chain joins TRBV6-4 to TRBJ2-1, with D hard to call. Germline V gene data show CDR1 as MRHNA and CDR2 as SNTAGT. The CDR3 covers 14 residues. Trimming removed 2 bases from V and 0 bases from J, with 5 bases in between. The CDR3 sequence is CASSDEDSYNEQFF. For the CDR3, the DNA is TGTGCCAGCAGTGACGAGGACTCCTACAATGAGCAGTTCTTC.

The chain has TRBV5-4 and TRBJ2-5, with D perhaps matching TRBD2 (5 bases). Germline V gene data show CDR1 as SGHNT and CDR2 as YYREEE (reference sequence). CDR3 length: 12 amino acids. The V and J ends lost 4 bases and 4 bases respectively, with 8 bases between them. CDR3 in amino acids: CASSGSGETQYF. CDR3 bases: TGTGCCAGCAGCGGGAGTGGAGAGACCCAGTACTTC.

V and J are TRBV19 and TRBJ1-2, with 9 bases identical to TRBD1. V shed 6 bases and J 2 bases; nucleotides not matched to a gene: 7. Per germline, CDR1 LNHDA and CDR2 SQIVND (reference sequence). This CDR3 has 15 residues. The CDR3 reads CASSPQDRGNYGYTF. For the CDR3, the DNA is TGTGCCAGTAGCCCCCAGGACAGGGGCAACTATGGCTACACCTTC.

The chain recombines TRBV30 with TRBJ1-2, with TRBD1 as a possible D gene (5 bases). The germline V gene encodes CDR1 GTSNPN and CDR2 SVGIG (reference sequence). Trimming shortened V by 1 base and J by 3 bases, and 15 bases separated the two germline ends. This CDR3 comprises 15 residues. The CDR3 DNA sequence: TGTGCCTGGAGTGCTGGCCTCCGGGACCACTATGGCTACACCTTC. Amino acids: CAWSAGLRDHYGYTF.

The gene calls are TRBV6-5 and TRBJ1-1, with D hard to call. CDR1 MNHEY and CDR2 SVGAGI come from the germline V gene. The CDR3 has 10 amino acids. V lost 7 bases to trimming and J lost 5 bases, with 5 bases between them. The CDR3, as DNA: TGTGCCAGCATATGGACTGAAGCTTTCTTT. It yields the protein CASIWTEAFF.

This clone was counted once. The V gene is TRBV27, the J gene TRBJ2-3; TRBD1 agrees at 9 bases. The V gene end was trimmed by 4 bases and the J gene end by 4 bases; junction bases not matched to a gene: 12. Germline values: CDR1 MNHEY, CDR2 SMNVEV (reference sequence). The CDR3 is 17 residues long. CDR3: CASSSRGDREGADTQYF. CDR3 DNA sequence: TGTGCCAGCAGTTCTCGGGGGGACAGGGAGGGCGCAGATACGCAGTATTTT.

The V and J genes are TRBV2 and TRBJ2-7, with D unclear. The germline V gene encodes CDR1 SNHLY and CDR2 FYNNEI. V dropped 4 bases and J dropped 2 bases, with 9 bases sitting between them. This CDR3 is 13 amino acids long. In nucleotides, the CDR3 is TGTGCCAGCAGTGTCGGCGTAGCCTACGAGCAGTACTTC. Translated: CASSVGVAYEQYF. Combining the CDR3 with reference TRBV2 and TRBJ2-7 gives the whole variable domain EPEVTQTPSHQVTQMGQEVILRCVPISNHLYFYWYRQILGQKVEFLVSFYNNEISEKSEIFDDQFSVERPDGSNFTLKIRSTKLEDSAMYFCASSVGVAYEQYFGPGTRLTVT.

A word on this clone: The junction departs from the called germline gene at one end, perhaps through a read error. This chain joins TRBV7-9 and TRBJ1-4, with no clear D. CDR1 is SEHNR, CDR2 FQNEAQ, per germline (reference sequence). CDR3 length equals 15 residues. The CDR3 reads CASSLSSSTNEKLFF. CDR3 nucleotides: TGTGCCAGCAGCTTGAGTTCCTCAACCAATGAAAAACTGTTTTTT.